This T cell receptor beta chain was sequenced in a study of T cell repertoires in aging, cancer and after chemotherapy. With regard to this clonotype: The junction shows a germline mismatch at one end, possibly a read error.

From germline, CDR1 is GTSNPN and CDR2 SVGIG (reference sequence). This CDR3 contains 20 residues. A mixed TRB-A/B primer pool amplified rearranged TRB by multiplex touch-down PCR. TCRdb reprocessed the multiplex PCR reads via MiXCR and lists one record per CDR3 protein. This sample yields some 5,000 distinct CDR3 sequences, of which roughly 31% are seen a single time; approximately 18% belongs to the top ten. The template was genomic DNA from peripheral blood, not RNA. Specimen: blood. This TCR came from a human donor with a blood cancer. The donor label of this sample is uncertain. The rearrangement uses TRBV30 and TRBJ2-1; 11 bases map to TRBD2. CDR3 protein: CAWSSKTSGVSFGSCNEQFF. The CDR3 DNA follows: TGTGCCTGGAGTAGCAAGACTAGCGGGGTTTCGTTTGGCTCCTGCAATGAGCAGTTCTTC.